This is a list of T cell receptor beta chains from one sample in a study of T cell responses to AZD1222 COVID-19 vaccine. Profiling relied on immunoSEQ multiplex PCR, and the TCRdb table lists in-frame clones only, not all of them. The sample contains more than 120,000 clones, 88% of which appear only once. The starting material was peripheral blood, obtained 28 days after the second dose of the MenACWY control vaccine. The receptor source for this set is an adult who received the MenACWY meningococcal vaccine as a control. The CDR3 runs from the conserved cysteine through the conserved F or W. The D gene is left open where the match is weak. Clone size appears in some rows only: once, few, many, or a class for an expanded clone.

V gene: TRBV6-5; clone size: -; J gene: TRBJ1-1; D gene: -; CDR3 DNA: TGTGCCAGCACCGCAGAACGGACGTACCCTGAAGCTTTCTTT; CDR3 protein: CASTAERTYPEAFF
V gene: TRBV18; clone size: -; J gene: TRBJ2-5; D gene: -; CDR3 DNA: TGTGCCAGCTCACGGCAAACTCAGCCGGCGGAGACCCAGTACTTC; CDR3 protein: CASSRQTQPAETQYF
V gene: TRBV29-1; clone size: -; J gene: TRBJ1-1; D gene: -; CDR3 DNA: TGCAGCGTTGAAGTAGTAAGGGGTAAAGCTTTCTTT; CDR3 protein: CSVEVVRGKAFF
V gene: TRBV3-1/TRBV3-2; clone size: -; J gene: TRBJ1-1; D gene: -; CDR3 DNA: TGTGCCAGCAGCCAGAATACAGGGAGGAACACTGAAGCTTTCTTT; CDR3 protein: CASSQNTGRNTEAFF
V gene: TRBV19; clone size: once; J gene: TRBJ2-7; D gene: -; CDR3 DNA: TGTGCCAGTAGTATGGTCCGGGACGAGCAGTACTTC; CDR3 protein: CASSMVRDEQYF
V gene: TRBV6-5; clone size: -; J gene: TRBJ1-5; D gene: -; CDR3 DNA: TGTGCCAGCAGGCCGGACAGAAATCAGCCCCAGCATTTT; CDR3 protein: CASRPDRNQPQHF
V gene: TRBV30; clone size: -; J gene: TRBJ2-7; D gene: -; CDR3 DNA: TGTGCCTGGAGTTCCGGCAGGTCCTACGAGCAGTACTTC; CDR3 protein: CAWSSGRSYEQYF
V gene: TRBV5-5; clone size: -; J gene: TRBJ2-5; D gene: -; CDR3 DNA: TGTGCCAGCAGCTTGGGGTCCCAAGAGACCCAGTACTTC; CDR3 protein: CASSLGSQETQYF
V gene: TRBV7-2; clone size: -; J gene: TRBJ2-7; D gene: -; CDR3 DNA: TGTGCCAGCAGCTTCAGGGTGATCTCCTACGAGCAGTACTTC; CDR3 protein: CASSFRVISYEQYF
V gene: TRBV7-9; clone size: -; J gene: TRBJ1-5; D gene: -; CDR3 DNA: TGTGCCAGCTCGGGCGGGGGGCCCCAGCATTTT; CDR3 protein: CASSGGGPQHF
V gene: TRBV7-9; clone size: -; J gene: TRBJ1-5; D gene: TRBD1; CDR3 DNA: TGTGCCAGCAGCCCGTGGGACAGGGGGAGCAATCAGCCCCAGCATTTT; CDR3 protein: CASSPWDRGSNQPQHF
V gene: TRBV5-6; clone size: -; J gene: TRBJ2-5; D gene: TRBD2; CDR3 DNA: TGTGCCAGCAGTCTCGGACTAGCGGGAGACCCAGAGACCCAGTACTTC; CDR3 protein: CASSLGLAGDPETQYF
V gene: TRBV9; clone size: -; J gene: TRBJ1-1; D gene: -; CDR3 DNA: TGTGCCAGCAGCGTAATTGTAGGGGACACTGAAGCTTTCTTT; CDR3 protein: CASSVIVGDTEAFF
V gene: TRBV6-2/TRBV6-3; clone size: -; J gene: TRBJ2-3; D gene: -; CDR3 DNA: TGTGCCAGCAGTCCGTACCTACGGGCAGATACGCAGTATTTT; CDR3 protein: CASSPYLRADTQYF
V gene: TRBV21-1; clone size: -; J gene: TRBJ1-2; D gene: -; CDR3 DNA: TGTGCCACTTCGGACAAACCTGACTGGGATAACTATGGCTACACCTTC; CDR3 protein: CATSDKPDWDNYGYTF
V gene: TRBV7-2; clone size: -; J gene: TRBJ1-3; D gene: -; CDR3 DNA: TGTGCCAGCAGCTCAGGGGCAGGGTTCGGAAACACCATATATTTT; CDR3 protein: CASSSGAGFGNTIYF
V gene: TRBV5-4; clone size: -; J gene: TRBJ2-2; D gene: -; CDR3 DNA: TGTGCCAGCAGCTTGGCGATGGGCTCGAACACCGGGGAGCTGTTTTTT; CDR3 protein: CASSLAMGSNTGELFF
V gene: TRBV5-1; clone size: -; J gene: TRBJ1-1; D gene: -; CDR3 DNA: TGCGCCAGCAGCCAGGGGCAGAACACTGAAGCTTTCTTT; CDR3 protein: CASSQGQNTEAFF